Below are 21 T cell receptor beta chains sequenced from a single sample in a study of T cell responses to AZD1222 COVID-19 vaccine. Assay: immunoSEQ multiplex PCR; the TCRdb copy retains only in-frame clones and omits some. The sample carries 200,000 or so clones, about nine tenths recorded once. Material: peripheral blood, obtained on day 0 of AZD1222 vaccination. Source of these receptors: an adult in good health.

The J gene is TRBJ1-1, the V gene TRBV12-3 or TRBV12-4; D is ambiguous. The CDR3 extends over 12 amino acids. Between the trimmed V and J ends, which lost 3 bases and 1 base, there was a span of 3 bases. The CDR3 sequence is CASSFQNTEAFF. The CDR3 DNA follows: TGTGCCAGCAGTTTCCAGAACACTGAAGCTTTCTTT.

V gene TRBV7-9 combines with J gene TRBJ1-3, with no clear D. The CDR3 extends over 15 amino acids. Germline CDR1 and CDR2: SEHNR and FQNEAQ (reference sequence). Deletions cut 5 bases from V and 6 bases from J, with 17 bases between. The CDR3 bases are TGTGCCAGCAGCCGCCTGGCGGGAGAGCAAAACACCATATATTTT. It translates to CASSRLAGEQNTIYF.

The chain joins TRBV5-4 to TRBJ1-4; D ambiguous. There are 13 residues in the CDR3. The V end lost 3 bases, the J end lost 7 bases, and 10 bases lay between the germline ends. Per the germline V gene, CDR1 is SGHNT and CDR2 is YYREEE (reference sequence). The CDR3 DNA sequence: TGTGCCAGCAGCTCTCTGCCGGGTGAAAAACTGTTTTTT. Translating it yields CASSSLPGEKLFF. Full variable domain (rest looked up from reference TRBV5-4 and TRBJ1-4): ETGVTQSPTHLIKTRGQQVTLRCSSQSGHNTVSWYQQALGQGPQFIFQYYREEENGRGNFPPRFSGLQFPNYSSELNVNALELDDSALYLCASSSLPGEKLFFGSGTQLSVL.

CDR3 coding DNA: TGTGCCAGCAGTTACTCGAGCCTAGCCAAAAACATTCAGTACTTC. Translating gives CASSYSSLAKNIQYF. V is TRBV6-5 and J is TRBJ2-4; D gene unclear. The CDR3 has 15 amino acids. Per germline, CDR1 MNHEY and CDR2 SVGAGI. V gave up 0 bases and J gave up 0 bases, with 6 bases separating them.

The V gene is TRBV29-1, the J gene TRBJ1-2; D uncertain. CDR1 and CDR2 (germline): SQVTM, ANQGSEA. Trimming cost V 3 bases and J 4 bases, with 9 bases left between them. The length of the CDR3 is 12 residues. Here the CDR3 DNA reads TGCAGCGTTGAGTCCCCCGGCTATGGCTACACCTTC. It specifies CSVESPGYGYTF.

The DNA of the CDR3 is TGTGCCAGCAGCGTCGGTCCTATGGATGGAAACACCATATATTTT. This gives the protein CASSVGPMDGNTIYF. The J gene is TRBJ1-3, the V gene TRBV9; D remains ambiguous. Germline-derived CDR1 and CDR2 are SGDLS and YYNGEE. V was cut by 2 bases and J by 3 bases, with 12 bases left in between. The CDR3 consists of 15 residues. The whole variable domain, filled in from reference TRBV9 and TRBJ1-3, reads DSGVTQTPKHLITATGQRVTLRCSPRSGDLSVYWYQQSLDQGLQFLIQYYNGEERAKGNILERFSAQQFPDLHSELNLSSLELGDSALYFCASSVGPMDGNTIYFGEGSWLTVV.

The rearrangement joins TRBV6-5 to TRBJ2-5; tentatively, D is TRBD2 (7 bases). V lost 2 bases and J lost 4, with 11 bases in between. The V gene's germline CDR1 is MNHEY and CDR2 SVGAGI. The CDR3 has 14 amino acids. Here the CDR3 reads CASSYAGAVETQYF. As DNA, the CDR3 is TGTGCCAGCAGTTACGCGGGGGCTGTAGAGACCCAGTACTTC.

This clone was found a few times. V usage is TRBV11-2 and J usage is TRBJ2-7, with a possible D match to TRBD2 (5 bases). Germline assignment: CDR1 SGHAT and CDR2 FQNNGV. The CDR3 has 12 amino acids. V was shortened by 6 bases and J by 6 bases, with 12 bases between the two germline ends. DNA for the CDR3: TGTGCCAGCAGGGACTTGGTGCTCGAGCAGTACTTC. Residues: CASRDLVLEQYF.

The chain uses TRBV29-1 and TRBJ2-7; TRBD1 matches 8 bases. Germline values: CDR1 SQVTM, CDR2 ANQGSEA. CDR3 length: 13 residues. The ends lost 7 bases at V and 4 bases at J; junction bases unmatched: 9. CDR3 in amino acids: CSGSDRGGYEQYF. Written as DNA, the CDR3 is TGCAGCGGAAGCGACAGGGGCGGTTACGAGCAGTACTTC.

The rearrangement uses TRBV7-3 and TRBJ2-1; D is unclear. This CDR3 contains 13 residues. Germline CDR1 SGHTA, CDR2 FQGTGA. V was pared by 0 bases and J by 9 bases, with 9 bases between. DNA of the CDR3: TGTGCCAGCAGCTTAACGGGAATCAGTGAGCAGTTCTTC. It is translated as CASSLTGISEQFF.

The genes are TRBV24-1 and TRBJ2-1, with D perhaps matching TRBD2 (6 bases). The CDR3 is made up of 15 amino acids. Trimming stripped 5 bases from V and 6 bases from J, with 16 bases between. Germline V CDR1 and CDR2: KGHDR, SFDVKD. The CDR3 sequence: CATSGWEGGTNEQFF. CDR3 sequence (DNA): TGTGCCACCAGTGGATGGGAAGGAGGGACCAATGAGCAGTTCTTC.

Comment on this clone: This same CDR3 is encoded by further DNA sequences in the sample. This rearrangement joins TRBV5-1 to TRBJ1-2; a possible D gene is TRBD1 (5 bases). Trimming shortened V by 0 bases and J by 2 bases, and 5 bases separated the two germline ends. The V gene's germline CDR1 is SGHRS and CDR2 YFSETQ. The CDR3 covers 13 residues. CDR3 amino acids: CASSLAGNYGYTF. For the CDR3, the DNA is TGCGCCAGCAGCTTGGCAGGGAACTATGGCTACACCTTC. The full variable domain, rest sourced from reference TRBV5-1 and TRBJ1-2, is KAGVTQTPRYLIKTRGQQVTLSCSPISGHRSVSWYQQTPGQGLQFLFEYFSETQRNKGNFPGRFSGRQFSNSRSEMNVSTLELGDSALYLCASSLAGNYGYTFGSGTRLTVV.

The rearrangement links TRBV5-6 to TRBJ2-5; no reliable D call. V was pared by 2 bases and J by 7 bases, with 9 bases between. The germline V gene encodes CDR1 SGHDT and CDR2 YYEEEE. The CDR3 is 12 residues long. The CDR3, as DNA: TGTGCCAGCAGCTTAGGCTCGAGGACCCAGTACTTC. It yields the protein CASSLGSRTQYF. Full variable domain (remainder filled in from reference TRBV5-6 and TRBJ2-5): DAGVTQSPTHLIKTRGQQVTLRCSPKSGHDTVSWYQQALGQGPQFIFQYYEEEERQRGNFPDRFSGHQFPNYSSELNVNALLLGDSALYLCASSLGSRTQYFGPGTRLLVL.

The V and J genes are TRBV7-9 and TRBJ1-5; 7 nucleotides align to TRBD1. The CDR3 runs to 18 residues. Germline V lookup: CDR1 SEHNR, CDR2 FQNEAQ (reference sequence). V lost 0 bases and J lost 1; bases outside the gene matches: 9. The CDR3 here is CASSLAVTGVGSNQPQHF. The CDR3 DNA sequence: TGTGCCAGCAGCTTAGCGGTTACAGGGGTAGGAAGCAATCAGCCCCAGCATTTT. The whole variable domain, remainder taken from reference TRBV7-9 and TRBJ1-5, is DTGVSQNPRHKITKRGQNVTFRCDPISEHNRLYWYRQTLGQGPEFLTYFQNEAQLEKSRLLSDRFSAERPKGSFSTLEIQRTEQGDSAMYLCASSLAVTGVGSNQPQHFGDGTRLSIL.

The CDR3 loop is CASSARPTNTEAFF. In nucleotides, the CDR3 is TGTGCCAGCAGCGCACGCCCGACGAACACTGAAGCTTTCTTT. The chain is built from TRBV9 and TRBJ1-1; D gene uncertain. The CDR3 is made up of 14 amino acids. Germline V gives CDR1 SGDLS, CDR2 YYNGEE. The ends were cut back, 3 bases at V and 1 base at J, with 10 bases in the middle.

The chain couples TRBV7-9 to TRBJ2-7, with 8 bases fitting TRBD1. J lost 3 bases, V lost 5 bases, and 9 bases had no gene match. CDR1 is SEHNR and CDR2 is FQNEAQ in the germline V gene (reference sequence). The CDR3 spans 15 residues. DNA for the CDR3: TGTGCCAGCAGCACCGGACAGGGAGGAAGCTACGAGCAGTACTTC. Residues: CASSTGQGGSYEQYF.

The chain joins TRBV5-1 to TRBJ1-1; D ambiguous. The CDR3 length is 15 residues. V lost 4 bases to trimming and J lost 2 bases, with 15 bases between them. Germline V CDR1 and CDR2: SGHRS, YFSETQ. This CDR3 reads CASSPRWADNTEAFF. Written as DNA, the CDR3 is TGCGCCAGCAGCCCTCGTTGGGCGGATAACACTGAAGCTTTCTTT.

The chain links TRBV6-1 to TRBJ1-5, with 7 bases aligning to TRBD1. The J segment lost 5 bases and the V segment lost 3 bases, leaving 7 bases of the junction unmatched. Germline lookup yields CDR1 MNHNS and CDR2 SASEGT. CDR3 length equals 15 residues. The CDR3: CASSDRGVVDQPQHF. The DNA of the CDR3 is TGTGCCAGCAGTGACAGGGGGGTTGTGGATCAGCCCCAGCATTTT.

V is TRBV28 and J is TRBJ1-1, with 9 bases aligning to TRBD1. V lost 7 bases and J lost 7; bases outside the gene matches: 7. Germline loops: CDR1 MDHEN, CDR2 SYDVKM. There are 13 residues in the CDR3. In nucleotides, the CDR3 is TGTGCCAGCACCCGGACGGACAGGGGTGAAGCTTTCTTT. It encodes CASTRTDRGEAFF.

This chain joins TRBV29-1 and TRBJ1-2; D uncertain. The length of the CDR3 is 11 residues. Germline assignment: CDR1 SQVTM and CDR2 ANQGSEA. Trimming stripped 5 bases from V and 8 bases from J, with 12 bases between. The CDR3 region is CSVSTQEGYTF. CDR3 nucleotides: TGCAGCGTTTCGACTCAGGAGGGCTACACCTTC.

The V and J genes are TRBV5-6 and TRBJ1-6; a possible D gene is TRBD1 (5 bases). The CDR3 loop spans 14 amino acids. Per germline, CDR1 SGHDT and CDR2 YYEEEE. Trimming removed 0 bases from V and 10 bases from J, with 11 bases in between. The CDR3 DNA reads TGTGCCAGCAGCTTGGGAGGGGAGGGGTCACCCCTCCACTTT. Translation gives CASSLGGEGSPLHF. The entire variable domain, with the rest obtained from reference TRBV5-6 and TRBJ1-6, is as follows: DAGVTQSPTHLIKTRGQQVTLRCSPKSGHDTVSWYQQALGQGPQFIFQYYEEEERQRGNFPDRFSGHQFPNYSSELNVNALLLGDSALYLCASSLGGEGSPLHFGNGTRLTVT.